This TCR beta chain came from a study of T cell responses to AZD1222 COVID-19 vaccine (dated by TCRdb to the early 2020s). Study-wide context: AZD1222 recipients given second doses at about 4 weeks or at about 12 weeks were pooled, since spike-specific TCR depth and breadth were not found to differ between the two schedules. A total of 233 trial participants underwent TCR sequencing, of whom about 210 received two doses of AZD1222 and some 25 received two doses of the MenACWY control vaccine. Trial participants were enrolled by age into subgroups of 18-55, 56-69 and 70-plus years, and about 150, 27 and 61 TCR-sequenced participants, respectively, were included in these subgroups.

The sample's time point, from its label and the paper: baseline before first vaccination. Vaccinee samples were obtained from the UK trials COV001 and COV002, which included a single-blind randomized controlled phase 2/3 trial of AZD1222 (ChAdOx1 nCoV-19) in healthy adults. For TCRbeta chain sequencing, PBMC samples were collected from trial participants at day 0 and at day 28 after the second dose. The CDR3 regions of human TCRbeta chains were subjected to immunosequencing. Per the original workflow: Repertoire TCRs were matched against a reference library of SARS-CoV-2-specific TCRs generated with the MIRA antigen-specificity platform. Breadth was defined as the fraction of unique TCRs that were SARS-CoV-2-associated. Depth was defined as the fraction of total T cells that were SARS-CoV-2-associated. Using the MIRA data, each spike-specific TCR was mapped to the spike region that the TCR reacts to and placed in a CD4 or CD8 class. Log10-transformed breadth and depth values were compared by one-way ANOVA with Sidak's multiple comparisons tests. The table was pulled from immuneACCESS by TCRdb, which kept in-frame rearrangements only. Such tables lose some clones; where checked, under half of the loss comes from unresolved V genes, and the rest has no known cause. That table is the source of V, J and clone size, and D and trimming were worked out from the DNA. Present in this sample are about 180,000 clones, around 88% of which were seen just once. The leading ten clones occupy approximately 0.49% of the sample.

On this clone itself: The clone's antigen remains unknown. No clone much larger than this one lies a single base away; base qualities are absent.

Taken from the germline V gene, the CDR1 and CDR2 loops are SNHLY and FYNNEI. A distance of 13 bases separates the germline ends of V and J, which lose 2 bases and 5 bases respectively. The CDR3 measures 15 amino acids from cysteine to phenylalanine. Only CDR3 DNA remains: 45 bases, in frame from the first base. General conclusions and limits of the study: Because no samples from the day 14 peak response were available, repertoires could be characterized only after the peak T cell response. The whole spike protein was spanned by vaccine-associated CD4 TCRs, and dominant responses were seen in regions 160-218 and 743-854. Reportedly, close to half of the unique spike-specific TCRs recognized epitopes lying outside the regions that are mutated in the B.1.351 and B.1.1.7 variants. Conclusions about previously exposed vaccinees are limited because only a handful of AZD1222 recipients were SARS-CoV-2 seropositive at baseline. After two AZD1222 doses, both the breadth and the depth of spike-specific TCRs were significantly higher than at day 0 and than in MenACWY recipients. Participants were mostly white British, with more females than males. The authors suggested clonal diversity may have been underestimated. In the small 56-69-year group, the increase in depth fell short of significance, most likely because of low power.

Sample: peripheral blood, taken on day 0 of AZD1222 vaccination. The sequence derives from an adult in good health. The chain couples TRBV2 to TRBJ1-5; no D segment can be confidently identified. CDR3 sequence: CASSELGAGHQPQHF. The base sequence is TGTGCCAGCAGTGAATTGGGAGCGGGTCATCAGCCCCAGCATTTT.